Reported below is one TCR beta chain. The antigen is unknown. Germline V gene data show CDR1 as MNHNY and CDR2 as SVGAGI (reference sequence). The length of the CDR3 is 15 residues. The V gene end was trimmed by 2 bases and the J gene end by 3 bases; junction bases not matched to a gene: 6. This sample was taken from a study of cytotoxic CD8 clonotypes in ibrutinib-treated CLL. Study details: The response samples were taken once patients had been treated for a median of approximately twelve months, range 6 to 36.

Study-wide points: Public clonotypes were uncommon and contracted or stayed stable on treatment. Samples were collected at differing times from sustained-remission and progressing patients.

Data came from immunoSEQ multiplex PCR; TCRdb stores just in-frame clones and leaves some out. Among about 160,000 clones listed, roughly four fifths were seen once. The chain joins TRBV6-6 to TRBJ2-7; 8 nucleotides line up with TRBD2. This receptor was obtained from a human donor with chronic lymphocytic leukemia. The sample was PBMCs, taken after 24 months of ibrutinib treatment. This chain's CDR3 is CASSYGGGPVYEQYF. CDR3 nucleotide sequence: TGTGCCAGCAGTTACGGCGGGGGGCCGGTCTACGAGCAGTACTTC.